This note documents a single T cell receptor beta chain sequence. This specimen belongs to a study of cytomegalovirus exposure and HLA in healthy donors. The germline V gene encodes CDR1 MDHEN and CDR2 SYDVKM. This CDR3 region has 15 residues. V shed 4 bases, J shed 6 bases, and the junction held 7 bases outside the gene matches. PCR amplification relied on 60 Vbeta primers (plus 13 Jbeta primers). Generated by immunoSEQ multiplex PCR, the TCRdb table keeps only in-frame clones and is missing some. Of tens of thousands of clones detected, 62% appear once; the ten largest clones hold about 4.2%. The source material was PBMCs. J is TRBJ2-7 and V is TRBV28, with 12 bases identical to TRBD2. The TCR was taken from a male donor in good health and CMV-seropositive. CDR3 sequence reads: CASSSSGLAGFEQYF. The CDR3 DNA reads as TGTGCCAGCAGTTCCTCCGGACTAGCGGGATTCGAGCAGTACTTC. Full variable domain (rest looked up from reference TRBV28 and TRBJ2-7): DVKVTQSSRYLVKRTGEKVFLECVQDMDHENMFWYRQDPGLGLRLIYFSYDVKMKEKGDIPEGYSVSREKKERFSLILESASTNQTSMYLCASSSSGLAGFEQYFGPGTRLTVT.